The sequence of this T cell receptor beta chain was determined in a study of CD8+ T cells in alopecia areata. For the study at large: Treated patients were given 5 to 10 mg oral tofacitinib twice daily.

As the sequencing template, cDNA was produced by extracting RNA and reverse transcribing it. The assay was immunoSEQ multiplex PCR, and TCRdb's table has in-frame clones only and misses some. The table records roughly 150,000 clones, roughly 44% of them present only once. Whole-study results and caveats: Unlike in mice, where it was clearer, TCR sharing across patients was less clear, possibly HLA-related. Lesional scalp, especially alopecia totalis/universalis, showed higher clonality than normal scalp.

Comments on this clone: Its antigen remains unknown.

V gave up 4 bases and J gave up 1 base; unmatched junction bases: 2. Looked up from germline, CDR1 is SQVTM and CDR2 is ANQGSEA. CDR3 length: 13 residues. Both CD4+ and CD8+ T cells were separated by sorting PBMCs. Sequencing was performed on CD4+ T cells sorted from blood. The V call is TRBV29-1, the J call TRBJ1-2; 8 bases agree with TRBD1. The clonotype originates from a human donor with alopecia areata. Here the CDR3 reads CSVGTGINYGYTF. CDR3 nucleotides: TGCAGCGTTGGGACAGGGATTAACTATGGCTACACCTTC.